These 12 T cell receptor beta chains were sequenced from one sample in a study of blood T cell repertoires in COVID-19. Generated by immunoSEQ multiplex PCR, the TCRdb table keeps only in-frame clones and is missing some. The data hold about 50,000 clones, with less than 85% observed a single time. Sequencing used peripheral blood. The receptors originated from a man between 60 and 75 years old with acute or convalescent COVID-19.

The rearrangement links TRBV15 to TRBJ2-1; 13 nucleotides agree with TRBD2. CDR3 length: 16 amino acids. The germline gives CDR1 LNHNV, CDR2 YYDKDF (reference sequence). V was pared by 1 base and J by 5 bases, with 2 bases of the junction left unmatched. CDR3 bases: TGTGCCACCAGCAGAGGACTAGCGGGGGGAAACAATGAGCAGTTCTTC. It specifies CATSRGLAGGNNEQFF.

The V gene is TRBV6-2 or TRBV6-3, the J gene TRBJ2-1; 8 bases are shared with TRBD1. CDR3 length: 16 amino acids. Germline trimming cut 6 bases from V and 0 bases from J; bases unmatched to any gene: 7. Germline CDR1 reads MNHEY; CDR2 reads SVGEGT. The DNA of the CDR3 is TGTGCCAGCAGCCCCTCTACAGGGGGCTCCTACAATGAGCAGTTCTTC. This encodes CASSPSTGGSYNEQFF.

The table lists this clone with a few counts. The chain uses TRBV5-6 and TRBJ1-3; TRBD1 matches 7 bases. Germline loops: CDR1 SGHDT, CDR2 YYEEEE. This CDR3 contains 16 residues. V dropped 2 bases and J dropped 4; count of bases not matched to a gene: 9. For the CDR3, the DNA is TGTGCCAGCAGCTTACCTTCTCAGGGGGTCGGAAACACCATATATTTT. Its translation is CASSLPSQGVGNTIYF.

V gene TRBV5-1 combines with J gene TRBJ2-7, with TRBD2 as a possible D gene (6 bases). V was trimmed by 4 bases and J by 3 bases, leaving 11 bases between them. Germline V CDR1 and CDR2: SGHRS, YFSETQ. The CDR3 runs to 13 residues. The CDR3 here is CASSAGPDYEQYF. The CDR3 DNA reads TGCGCCAGCAGCGCGGGACCCGACTACGAGCAGTACTTC.

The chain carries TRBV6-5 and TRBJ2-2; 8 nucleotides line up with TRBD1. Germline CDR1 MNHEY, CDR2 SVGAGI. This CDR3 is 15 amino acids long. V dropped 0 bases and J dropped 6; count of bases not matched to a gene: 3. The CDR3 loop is CASSYSLDRAGELFF. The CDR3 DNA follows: TGTGCCAGCAGTTACTCTCTGGACAGGGCCGGGGAGCTGTTTTTT.

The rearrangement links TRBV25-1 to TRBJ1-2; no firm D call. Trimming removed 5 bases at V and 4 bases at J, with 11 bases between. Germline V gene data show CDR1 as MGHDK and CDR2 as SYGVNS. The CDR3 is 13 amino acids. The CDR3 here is CASSNGSLYGYTF. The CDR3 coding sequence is TGTGCCAGCAGTAACGGGAGCCTCTATGGCTACACCTTC.

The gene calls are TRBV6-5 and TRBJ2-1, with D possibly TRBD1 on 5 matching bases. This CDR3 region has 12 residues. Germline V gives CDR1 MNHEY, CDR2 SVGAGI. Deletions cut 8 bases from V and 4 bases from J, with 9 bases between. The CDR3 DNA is TGTGCCAGCGATAACAGGTACAATGAGCAGTTCTTC. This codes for CASDNRYNEQFF.

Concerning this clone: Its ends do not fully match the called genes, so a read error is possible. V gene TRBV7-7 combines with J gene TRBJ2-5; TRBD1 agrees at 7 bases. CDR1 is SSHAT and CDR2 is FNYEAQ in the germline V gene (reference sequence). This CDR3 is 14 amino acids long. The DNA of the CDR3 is TGTGCTAGCAGCCCCGGGACAGCTCAAGAGACCCAGTACTTC. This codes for CASSPGTAQETQYF.

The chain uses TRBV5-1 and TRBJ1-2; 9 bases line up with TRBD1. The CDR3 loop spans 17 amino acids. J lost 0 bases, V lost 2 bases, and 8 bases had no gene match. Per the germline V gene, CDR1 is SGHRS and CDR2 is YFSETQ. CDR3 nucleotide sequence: TGCGCCAGCAGCTTAGGGGACAGGGTTGCCTCTAACTATGGCTACACCTTC. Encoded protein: CASSLGDRVASNYGYTF.

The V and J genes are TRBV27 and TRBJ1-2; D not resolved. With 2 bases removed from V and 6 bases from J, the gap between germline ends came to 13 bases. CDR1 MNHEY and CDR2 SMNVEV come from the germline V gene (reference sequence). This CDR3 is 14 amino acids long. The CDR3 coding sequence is TGTGCCAGCAGTTTAAAGGCACAGAACCATGGCTACACCTTC. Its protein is CASSLKAQNHGYTF.

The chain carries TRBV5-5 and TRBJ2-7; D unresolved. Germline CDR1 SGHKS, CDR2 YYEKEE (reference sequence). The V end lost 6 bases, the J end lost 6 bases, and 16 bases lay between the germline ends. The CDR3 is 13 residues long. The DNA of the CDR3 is TGTGCCAGCATCCTCTCCCTTGTCGGCGAGCAGTACTTC. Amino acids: CASILSLVGEQYF. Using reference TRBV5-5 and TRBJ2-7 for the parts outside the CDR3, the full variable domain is DAGVTQSPTHLIKTRGQQVTLRCSPISGHKSVSWYQQVLGQGPQFIFQYYEKEERGRGNFPDRFSARQFPNYSSELNVNALLLGDSALYLCASILSLVGEQYFGPGTRLTVT.

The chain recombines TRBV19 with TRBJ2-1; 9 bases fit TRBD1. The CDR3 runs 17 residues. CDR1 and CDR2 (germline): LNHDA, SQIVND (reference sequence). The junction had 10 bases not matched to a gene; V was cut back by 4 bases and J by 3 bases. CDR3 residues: CASSTPTGGSVYNEQFF. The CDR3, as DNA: TGTGCCAGTAGTACCCCGACAGGGGGGTCGGTCTACAATGAGCAGTTCTTC.